This entry features one T cell receptor beta chain sequence. It is likely a read error, because the conserved phenylalanine at the end of the CDR3 is missing. It is unclear where the CDR3 begins or ends on the DNA, so no DNA is shown, and the CDR3 is as TCRdb lists it. TCRdb keeps only in-frame clones here, not all; method: immunoSEQ multiplex PCR. The data hold around 70,000 clones, with over 90% observed a single time. Per the germline V gene, CDR1 is KGHSH and CDR2 is LQKENI. The CDR3 is 12 amino acids long, termini counted. These data belong to a study of technical replicates of blood from a handful of donors.

Sequenced: T cells isolated from PBMCs. This receptor was taken from a human donor in good health. This chain connects TRBV18 to TRBJ2-3; the DNA was not used to check the table's D call, TRBD1. CDR3 sequence reads: CASSPPSPTARV.